The clone carrying this T cell receptor (beta chain) has ten or more counts. Its antigen is as yet unknown. This CDR3 is built from 14 residues. Germline V gives CDR1 SGHTA, CDR2 FQGNSA. V shed 4 bases and J 10 bases; nucleotides not matched to a gene: 12. This sample stems from a study of beta chain features in type 1 diabetes. Study conclusions and caveats: Fewer insertions but more deletions were seen at VDJ junctions in type 1 diabetes patients.

Expressed TCRB transcripts got sequenced, as all isolated RNA was reverse transcribed. Produced via immunoSEQ multiplex PCR; TCRdb's table is partial and in-frame only. The sample consists of some 270,000 clones, around 7.3% of them appearing once. This clonotype was obtained from a woman between 18 and 29 years old in good health. The sample comprised central memory CD4+ T cells from blood. The gene calls are TRBV7-2 and TRBJ1-1; TRBD1 aligns across 7 bases. CDR3 sequence reads: CASSSLTGAGRAFF. The CDR3 region has the DNA TGTGCCAGCAGCTCGCTTACAGGGGCGGGTAGAGCTTTCTTT.